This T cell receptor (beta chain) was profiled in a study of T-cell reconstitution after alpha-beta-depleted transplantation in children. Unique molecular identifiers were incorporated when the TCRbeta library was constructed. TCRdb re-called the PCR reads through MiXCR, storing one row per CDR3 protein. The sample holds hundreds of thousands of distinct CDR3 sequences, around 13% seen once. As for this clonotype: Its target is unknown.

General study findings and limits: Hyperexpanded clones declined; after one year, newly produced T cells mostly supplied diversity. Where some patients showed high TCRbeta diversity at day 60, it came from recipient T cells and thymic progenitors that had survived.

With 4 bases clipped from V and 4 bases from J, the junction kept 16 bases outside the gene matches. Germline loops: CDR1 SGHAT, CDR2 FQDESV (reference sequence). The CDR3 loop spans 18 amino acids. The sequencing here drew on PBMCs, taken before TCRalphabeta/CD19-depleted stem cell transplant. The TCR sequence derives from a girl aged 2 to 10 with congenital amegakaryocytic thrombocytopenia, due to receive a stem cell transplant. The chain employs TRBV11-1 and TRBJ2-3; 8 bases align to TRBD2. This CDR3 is CASSSDRLATLPPDTQYF. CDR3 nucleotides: TGTGCCAGCAGCTCGGACCGACTAGCGACATTACCCCCAGATACGCAGTATTTT.